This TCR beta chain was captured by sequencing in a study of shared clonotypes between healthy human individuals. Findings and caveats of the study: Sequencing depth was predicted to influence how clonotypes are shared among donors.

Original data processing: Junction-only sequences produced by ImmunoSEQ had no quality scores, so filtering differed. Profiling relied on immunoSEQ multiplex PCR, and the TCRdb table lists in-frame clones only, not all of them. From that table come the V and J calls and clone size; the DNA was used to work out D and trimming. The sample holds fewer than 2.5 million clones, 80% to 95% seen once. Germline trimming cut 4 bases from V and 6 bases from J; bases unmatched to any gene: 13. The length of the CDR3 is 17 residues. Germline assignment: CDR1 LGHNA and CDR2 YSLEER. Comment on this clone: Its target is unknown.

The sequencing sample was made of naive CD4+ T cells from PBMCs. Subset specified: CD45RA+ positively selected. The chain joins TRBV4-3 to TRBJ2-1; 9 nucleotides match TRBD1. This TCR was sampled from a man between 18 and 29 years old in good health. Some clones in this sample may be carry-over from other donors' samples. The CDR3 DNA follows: TGCGCCAGCAGCCCCACCGGACAGGGGTCGTGGGTCAATGAGCAGTTCTTC. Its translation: CASSPTGQGSWVNEQFF.